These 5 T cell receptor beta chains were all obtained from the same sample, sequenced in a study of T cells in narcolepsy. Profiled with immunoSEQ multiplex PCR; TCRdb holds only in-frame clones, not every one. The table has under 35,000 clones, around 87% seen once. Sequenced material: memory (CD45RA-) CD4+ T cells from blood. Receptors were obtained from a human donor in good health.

CDR3 sequence reads: CASSSMTTGLNTEAFF. The DNA of the CDR3 is TGTGCCAGCAGTTCTATGACGACAGGGCTGAACACTGAAGCTTTCTTT. The chain recombines TRBV27 with TRBJ1-1; 7 bases align to TRBD1. The CDR3 has 16 residues. Trimming took 4 bases from V and 0 from J; bases not matched to a gene: 8. Per the germline V gene, CDR1 is MNHEY and CDR2 is SMNVEV (reference sequence).

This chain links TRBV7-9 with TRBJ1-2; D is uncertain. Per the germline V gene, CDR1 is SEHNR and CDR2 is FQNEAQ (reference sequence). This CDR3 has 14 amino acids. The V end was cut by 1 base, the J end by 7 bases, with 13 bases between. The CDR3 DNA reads TGTGCCAGCAGCTTAGATACGTGGCAGGTTGGCTACACCTTC. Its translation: CASSLDTWQVGYTF.

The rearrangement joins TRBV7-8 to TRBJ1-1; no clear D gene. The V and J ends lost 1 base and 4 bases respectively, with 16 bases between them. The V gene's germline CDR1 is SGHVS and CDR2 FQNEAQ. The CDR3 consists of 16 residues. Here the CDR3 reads CASSLGSGNSVTEAFF. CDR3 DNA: TGTGCCAGCAGCTTAGGGTCCGGCAACAGCGTCACTGAAGCTTTCTTT.

This CDR3 is CATADRGLTDTQYF. The CDR3 region has the DNA TGTGCCACTGCGGACAGGGGCCTTACAGATACGCAGTATTTT. This chain joins TRBV7-2 and TRBJ2-3, with TRBD1 matching over 9 bases. This CDR3 is built from 14 residues. Germline V gene sequence: CDR1 SGHTA, CDR2 FQGNSA. V lost 10 bases and J lost 3; bases outside the gene matches: 8.

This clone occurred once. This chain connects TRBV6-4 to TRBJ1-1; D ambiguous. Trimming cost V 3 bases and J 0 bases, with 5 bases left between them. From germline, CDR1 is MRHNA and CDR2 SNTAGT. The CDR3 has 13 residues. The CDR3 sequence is CASSEEMNTEAFF. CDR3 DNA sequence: TGTGCCAGCAGTGAGGAAATGAACACTGAAGCTTTCTTT.